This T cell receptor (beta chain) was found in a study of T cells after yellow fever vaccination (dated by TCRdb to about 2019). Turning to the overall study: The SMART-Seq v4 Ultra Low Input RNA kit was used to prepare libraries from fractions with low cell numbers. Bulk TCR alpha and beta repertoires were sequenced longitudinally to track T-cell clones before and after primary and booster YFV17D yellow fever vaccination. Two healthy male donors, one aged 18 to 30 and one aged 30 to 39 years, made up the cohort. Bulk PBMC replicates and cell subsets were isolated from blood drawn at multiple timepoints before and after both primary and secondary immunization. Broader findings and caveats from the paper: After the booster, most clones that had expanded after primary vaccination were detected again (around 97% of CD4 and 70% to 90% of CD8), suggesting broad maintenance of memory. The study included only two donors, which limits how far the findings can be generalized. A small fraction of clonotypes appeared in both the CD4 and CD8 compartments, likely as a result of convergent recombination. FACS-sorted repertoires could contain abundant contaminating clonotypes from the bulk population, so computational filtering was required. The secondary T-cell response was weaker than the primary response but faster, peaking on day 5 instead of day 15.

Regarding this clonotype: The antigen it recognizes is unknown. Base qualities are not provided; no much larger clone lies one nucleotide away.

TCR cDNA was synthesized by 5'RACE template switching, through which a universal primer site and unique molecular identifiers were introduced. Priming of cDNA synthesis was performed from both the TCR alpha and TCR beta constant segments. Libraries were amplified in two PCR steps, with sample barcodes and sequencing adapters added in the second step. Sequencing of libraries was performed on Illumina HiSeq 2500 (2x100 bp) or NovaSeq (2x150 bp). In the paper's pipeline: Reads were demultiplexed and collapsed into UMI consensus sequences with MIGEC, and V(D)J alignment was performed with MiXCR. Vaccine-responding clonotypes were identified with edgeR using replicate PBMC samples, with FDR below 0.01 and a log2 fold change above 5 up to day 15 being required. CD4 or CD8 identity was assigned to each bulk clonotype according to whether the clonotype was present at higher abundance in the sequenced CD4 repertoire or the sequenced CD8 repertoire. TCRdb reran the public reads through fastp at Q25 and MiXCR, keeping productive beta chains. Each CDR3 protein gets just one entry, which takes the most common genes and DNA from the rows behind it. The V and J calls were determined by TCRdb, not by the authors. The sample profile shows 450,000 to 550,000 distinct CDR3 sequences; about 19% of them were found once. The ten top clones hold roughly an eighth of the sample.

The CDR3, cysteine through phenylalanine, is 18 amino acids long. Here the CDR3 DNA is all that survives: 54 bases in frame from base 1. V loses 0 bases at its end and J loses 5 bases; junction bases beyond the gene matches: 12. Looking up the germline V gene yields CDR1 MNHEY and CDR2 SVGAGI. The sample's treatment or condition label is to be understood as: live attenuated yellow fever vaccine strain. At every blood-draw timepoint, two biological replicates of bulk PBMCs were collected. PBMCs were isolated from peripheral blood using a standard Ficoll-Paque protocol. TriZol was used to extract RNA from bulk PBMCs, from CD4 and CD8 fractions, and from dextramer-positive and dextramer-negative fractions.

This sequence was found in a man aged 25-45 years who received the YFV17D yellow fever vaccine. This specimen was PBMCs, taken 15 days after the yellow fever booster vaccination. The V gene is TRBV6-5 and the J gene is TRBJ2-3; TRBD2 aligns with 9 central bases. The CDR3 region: CASSYSTVMRGRGDTQYF. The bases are TGTGCCAGCAGTTACTCGACAGTCATGCGCGGGAGGGGAGATACGCAGTATTTT.